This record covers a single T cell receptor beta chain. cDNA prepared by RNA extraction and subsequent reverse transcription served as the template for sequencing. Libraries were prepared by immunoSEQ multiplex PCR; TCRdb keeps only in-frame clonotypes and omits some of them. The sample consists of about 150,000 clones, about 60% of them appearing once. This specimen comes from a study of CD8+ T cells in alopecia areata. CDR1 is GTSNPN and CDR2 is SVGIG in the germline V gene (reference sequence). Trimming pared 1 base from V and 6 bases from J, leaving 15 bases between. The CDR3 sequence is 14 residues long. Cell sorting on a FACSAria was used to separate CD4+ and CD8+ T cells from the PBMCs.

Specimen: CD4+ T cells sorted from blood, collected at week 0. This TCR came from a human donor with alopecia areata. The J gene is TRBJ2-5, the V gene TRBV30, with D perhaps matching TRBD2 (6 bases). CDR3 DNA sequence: TGTGCCTGGAGTGACGGGGGATCAGTTAAGACCCAGTACTTC. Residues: CAWSDGGSVKTQYF.